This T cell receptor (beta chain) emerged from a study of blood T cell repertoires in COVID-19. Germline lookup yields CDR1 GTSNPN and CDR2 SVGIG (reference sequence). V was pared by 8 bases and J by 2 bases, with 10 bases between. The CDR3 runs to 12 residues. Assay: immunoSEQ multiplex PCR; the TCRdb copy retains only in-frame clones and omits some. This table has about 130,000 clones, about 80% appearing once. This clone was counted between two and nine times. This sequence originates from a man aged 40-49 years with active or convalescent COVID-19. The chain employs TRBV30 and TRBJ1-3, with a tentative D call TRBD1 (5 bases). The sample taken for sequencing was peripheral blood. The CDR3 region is CATRVPGNTIYF. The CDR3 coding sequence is TGTGCCACCAGGGTCCCTGGAAACACCATATATTTT.